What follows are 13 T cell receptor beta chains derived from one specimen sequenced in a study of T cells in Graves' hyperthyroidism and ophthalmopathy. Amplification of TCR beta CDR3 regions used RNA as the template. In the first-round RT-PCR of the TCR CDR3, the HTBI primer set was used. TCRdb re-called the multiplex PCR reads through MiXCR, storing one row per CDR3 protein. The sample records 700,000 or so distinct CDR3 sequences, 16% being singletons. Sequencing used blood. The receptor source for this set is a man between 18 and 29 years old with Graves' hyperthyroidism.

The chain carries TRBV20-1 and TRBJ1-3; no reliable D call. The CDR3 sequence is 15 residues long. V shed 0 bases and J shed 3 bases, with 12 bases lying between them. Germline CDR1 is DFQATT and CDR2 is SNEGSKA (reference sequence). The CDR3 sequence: CSAREEALFGNTIYF. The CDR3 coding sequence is TGCAGTGCTAGAGAAGAGGCATTGTTTGGAAACACCATATATTTT.

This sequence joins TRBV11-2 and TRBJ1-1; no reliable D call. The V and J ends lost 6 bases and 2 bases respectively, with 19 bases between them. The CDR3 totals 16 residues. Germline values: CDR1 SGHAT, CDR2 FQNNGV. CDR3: CASSEGKGTLNTEAFF. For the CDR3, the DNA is TGTGCCAGCAGTGAAGGGAAGGGCACGCTAAACACTGAAGCTTTCTTT. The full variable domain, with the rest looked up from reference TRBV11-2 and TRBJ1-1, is EAGVAQSPRYKIIEKRQSVAFWCNPISGHATLYWYQQILGQGPKLLIQFQNNGVVDDSQLPKDRFSAERLKGVDSTLKIQPAKLEDSAVYLCASSEGKGTLNTEAFFGQGTRLTVV.

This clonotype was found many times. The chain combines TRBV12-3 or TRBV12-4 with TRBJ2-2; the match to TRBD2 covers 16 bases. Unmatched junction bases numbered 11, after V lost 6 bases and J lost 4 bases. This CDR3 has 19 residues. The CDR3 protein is CASSTQGLAGGPITGELFF. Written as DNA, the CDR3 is TGTGCCAGCAGCACCCAGGGACTAGCGGGAGGGCCCATCACCGGGGAGCTGTTTTTT.

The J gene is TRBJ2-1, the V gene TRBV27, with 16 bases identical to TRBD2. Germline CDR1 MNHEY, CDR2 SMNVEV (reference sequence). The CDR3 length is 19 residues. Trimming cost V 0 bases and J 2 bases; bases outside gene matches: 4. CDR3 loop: CASSLSGGTSGRAYNEQFF. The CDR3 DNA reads TGTGCCAGCAGTTTATCGGGTGGGACTAGCGGGAGGGCCTACAATGAGCAGTTCTTC.

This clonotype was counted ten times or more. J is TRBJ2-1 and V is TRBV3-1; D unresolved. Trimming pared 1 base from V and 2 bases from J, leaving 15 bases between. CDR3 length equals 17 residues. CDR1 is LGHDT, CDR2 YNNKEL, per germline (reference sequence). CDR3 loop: CASSQGRTISPYNEQFF. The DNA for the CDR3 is TGTGCCAGCAGCCAAGGCCGTACGATTAGCCCCTACAATGAGCAGTTCTTC.

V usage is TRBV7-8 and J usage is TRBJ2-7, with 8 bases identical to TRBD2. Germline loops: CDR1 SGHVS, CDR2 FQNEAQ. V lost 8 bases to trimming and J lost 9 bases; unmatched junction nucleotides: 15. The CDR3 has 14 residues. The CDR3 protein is CASGRSGSLRGQYF. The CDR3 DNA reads TGTGCCAGCGGACGAAGCGGGAGCCTACGAGGGCAGTACTTC.

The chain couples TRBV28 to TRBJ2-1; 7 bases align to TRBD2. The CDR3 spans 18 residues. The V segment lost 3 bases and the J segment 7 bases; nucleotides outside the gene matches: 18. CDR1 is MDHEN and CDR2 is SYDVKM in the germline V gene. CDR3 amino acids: CASSFMVGVRLGGNEQFF. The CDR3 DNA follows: TGTGCCAGCAGTTTTATGGTTGGTGTCAGACTGGGAGGGAATGAGCAGTTCTTC.

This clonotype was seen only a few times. CDR3 in DNA: TGCGCCAGCAGCCAAGGTCGGGGGGTTGAGCAGTTCTTC. Encoded protein: CASSQGRGVEQFF. The chain joins TRBV4-1 to TRBJ2-1; TRBD2 matches 7 bases. Trimming cost V 1 base and J 9 bases; bases outside gene matches: 3. Germline V CDR1 and CDR2: MGHRA, YSYEKL. This CDR3 spans 13 amino acids.

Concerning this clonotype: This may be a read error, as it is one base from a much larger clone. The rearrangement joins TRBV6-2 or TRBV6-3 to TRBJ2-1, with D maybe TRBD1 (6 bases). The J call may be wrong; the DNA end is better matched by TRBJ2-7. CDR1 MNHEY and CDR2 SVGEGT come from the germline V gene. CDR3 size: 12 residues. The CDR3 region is CASSDRYNEQYF. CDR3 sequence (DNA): TGTGCCAGCAGCGACAGGTACAATGAGCAGTACTTC.

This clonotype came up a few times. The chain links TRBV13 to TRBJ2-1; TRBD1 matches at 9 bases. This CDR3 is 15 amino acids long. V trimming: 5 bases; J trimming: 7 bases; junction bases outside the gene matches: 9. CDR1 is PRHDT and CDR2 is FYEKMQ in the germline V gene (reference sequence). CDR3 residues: CASSAGQGSWNEQFF. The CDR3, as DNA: TGTGCCAGCAGCGCCGGACAGGGGTCCTGGAATGAGCAGTTCTTC.

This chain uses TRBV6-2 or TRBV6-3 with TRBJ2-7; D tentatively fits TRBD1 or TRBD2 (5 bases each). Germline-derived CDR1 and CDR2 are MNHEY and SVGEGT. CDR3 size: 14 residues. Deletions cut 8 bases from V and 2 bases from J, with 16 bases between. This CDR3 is CASAGTETTYEQYF. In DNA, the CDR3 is TGTGCCAGCGCAGGGACGGAAACAACCTACGAGCAGTACTTC.

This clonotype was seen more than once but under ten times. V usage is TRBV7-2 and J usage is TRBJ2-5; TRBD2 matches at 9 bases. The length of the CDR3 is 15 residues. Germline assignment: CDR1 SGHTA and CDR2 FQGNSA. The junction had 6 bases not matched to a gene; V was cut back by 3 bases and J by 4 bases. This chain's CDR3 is CASSFQRAGGETQYF. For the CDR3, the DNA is TGTGCCAGCAGCTTCCAGAGAGCGGGGGGAGAGACCCAGTACTTC.

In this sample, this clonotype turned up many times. CDR3 in DNA: TGTGCCAGCAGTTTACACGTTCACCTCCACTTT. Translating gives CASSLHVHLHF. The chain couples TRBV28 to TRBJ1-6, with D unresolved. The CDR3 is 11 amino acids. V lost 2 bases and J lost 15, with 8 bases in between. The V gene's germline CDR1 is MDHEN and CDR2 SYDVKM.